This is a list of T cell receptor beta chains from one sample in a study of cytomegalovirus exposure and HLA in healthy donors. The table came from immunoSEQ multiplex PCR; TCRdb's copy has only in-frame clones and leaves some out. The sample contains around 140,000 clones, about 70% of which appear only once. Sequenced material: PBMCs. The receptors come from a woman aged 40 to 50 in good health and CMV-seronegative. The CDR3 runs from the conserved cysteine through the conserved F or W. Fields, in order: V gene, clone size, D gene, J gene, CDR3 protein. The D gene is left open where the match is weak. The size entry is marked missing in some rows and otherwise reads once, few, many or a size class.

>TRBV5-4|-|TRBD1|TRBJ1-4
CASSLGTGGFEDEKLFF
>TRBV7-3|-|TRBD2|TRBJ2-7
CASSFTSGGTYEQYF
>TRBV2|few|TRBD2|TRBJ2-3
CASRGLAAADTQYF
>TRBV30|-|-|TRBJ1-4
CAWSVKTGLNEKLFF
>TRBV7-8|-|-|TRBJ1-1
CASSLAFGQNTEAFF
>TRBV9|-|TRBD1|TRBJ2-3
CASSAWTGDTDTQYF
>TRBV2|-|TRBD1|TRBJ1-2
CASSIKRTGPEGYTF
>TRBV2|-|-|TRBJ2-1
CASMLELMGSNEQFF
>TRBV18|-|TRBD1|TRBJ2-2
CASSPGARDRRNGELFF
>TRBV5-8|-|-|TRBJ1-1
CASSLRGLVLEAFF
>TRBV28|-|TRBD1|TRBJ1-2
CASSQVPPGQGNYGYTF
>TRBV28|-|TRBD2|TRBJ2-3
CASTPWGGGKADTQYF
>TRBV30|-|-|TRBJ2-1
CAWGRNGPYNEQFF
>TRBV7-2|-|-|TRBJ1-1
CASSLGRSVNTEAFF
>TRBV7-9|many|TRBD1|TRBJ1-5
CASSLAGTGVQPQHF
>TRBV14|-|-|TRBJ1-2
CASSQVPQGGYTF
>TRBV2|-|-|TRBJ1-1
CASSEFRSVSGRAFF